This record covers a single TCR beta chain. PCR was performed using 60 Vbeta and 13 Jbeta primers. Produced via immunoSEQ multiplex PCR; TCRdb's table is partial and in-frame only. The sample includes over 150,000 clones, around 74% of them seen just once. With 0 bases clipped from V and 6 bases from J, the junction kept 3 bases outside the gene matches. The CDR3 loop spans 15 amino acids. Germline CDR1 reads SGHNT; CDR2 reads YYREEE (reference sequence). The sample belongs to a study of cytomegalovirus exposure and HLA in healthy donors. This sequence joins TRBV5-4 and TRBJ2-1; 10 bases align to TRBD2. The sequence was collected from a male donor in good health and CMV-seronegative. The specimen was PBMCs. Here the CDR3 DNA reads TGTGCCAGCAGCTTGGAGCGGGAGGGCCGCAATGAGCAGTTCTTC. Translated: CASSLEREGRNEQFF. Combining the CDR3 with reference TRBV5-4 and TRBJ2-1 gives the whole variable domain ETGVTQSPTHLIKTRGQQVTLRCSSQSGHNTVSWYQQALGQGPQFIFQYYREEENGRGNFPPRFSGLQFPNYSSELNVNALELDDSALYLCASSLEREGRNEQFFGPGTRLTVL.